This T cell receptor beta chain is drawn from a study of T-cell memory formation after mild COVID-19. V dropped 1 base and J dropped 4 bases, with 7 bases sitting between them. CDR3 length equals 13 residues. Germline assignment: CDR1 SGHAT and CDR2 FQDESV (reference sequence). Study-wide findings and caveats: Pre-infection memory harbored some responding clones, suggesting cross-reactive memory joined.

Each CDR3 protein is one row after TCRdb ran MiXCR on the 5' RACE reads. The repertoire holds roughly 15,000 distinct CDR3 sequences, with around 25% as singletons. In its sample, this clonotype was seen many times. Its antigen is unknown. V and J are TRBV11-1 and TRBJ1-1; no definite D call. The source is a man younger than 35 who had mild COVID-19 (a few samples of this study predate the infection). Cell type and time point are not known. Sequencing input: PBMCs or a T cell subset sorted from them (not recorded which). The CDR3 DNA is TGTGCCAGCAGCTTAGAGGGTAGCACTGAAGCTTTCTTT. Its translation: CASSLEGSTEAFF. The full variable domain, its missing parts supplied by reference TRBV11-1 and TRBJ1-1, is EAEVAQSPRYKITEKSQAVAFWCDPISGHATLYWYRQILGQGPELLVQFQDESVVDDSQLPKDRFSAERLKGVDSTLKIQPAELGDSAMYLCASSLEGSTEAFFGQGTRLTVV.